This T cell receptor (beta chain) is from a study of blood T cell repertoires in COVID-19. The assay was immunoSEQ multiplex PCR, and TCRdb's table has in-frame clones only and misses some. The sample yields about 260,000 clones, roughly 80% seen once. The CDR3 contains 13 residues. The germline V and J ends were trimmed by 2 bases and 8 bases, with 9 bases remaining between them. Germline V CDR1 and CDR2: MNHEY, SVGAGI. V is TRBV6-5 and J is TRBJ2-2; a possible D gene is TRBD1 (6 bases). The sequenced sample was peripheral blood. This TCR was recovered from a man between 60 and 75 years old who had recovered from COVID-19. The CDR3 DNA follows: TGTGCCAGCAGTTACGGGGGCGTGGGGGAGCTGTTTTTT. This gives the protein CASSYGGVGELFF.